This T cell receptor beta chain comes out of a study of blood T cell repertoires in COVID-19. Study in general: From T cells, B-cell-depleted T cells, or PBMCs came the material, which was cDNA or gDNA.

Recruits, aged about 18 to 100 years, lived in some 25 US areas. Either two negative PCRs, clearance, or symptom resolution qualified Cohort 3 donors as recovered. V dropped 5 bases and J dropped 1 base, with 14 bases sitting between them. Germline V gene lookup returns CDR1 SGHNT and CDR2 YENEEA. The CDR3 runs to 16 residues. As originally analysed: Amplification from reference gene primers served as the basis for estimated nucleated cell counts. Repertoires were generated with immunoSEQ multiplex PCR, while TCRdb's copy carries only in-frame clones and drops some. V and J calls and clone size are copied from that table; D and trimming were computed from the DNA. The profile shows 240,000 or so clones, around 88% of them singletons.

J is TRBJ2-2 and V is TRBV11-3, with D possibly matching TRBD1 (6 bases). The TCR originated in a man between 35 and 55 years old who had recovered from COVID-19. Sequencing was performed on PBMCs or T cells enriched from blood (not recorded which). The CDR3 region is CASSQPGHVNTGELFF. DNA of the CDR3: TGTGCCAGCAGCCAACCGGGACATGTGAACACCGGGGAGCTGTTTTTT.